Sequencing of this T cell receptor (beta chain) was carried out in a study of blood T cell repertoires in COVID-19. The assay was immunoSEQ multiplex PCR, and TCRdb's table has in-frame clones only and misses some. The table lists 250,000 to 300,000 clones, around 87% of them singletons, with over 4% in the top ten. Trimming cost V 4 bases and J 3 bases, with 13 bases left between them. The germline V gene has CDR1 SGHRS and CDR2 YFSETQ. The CDR3 loop spans 14 amino acids. The receptor was derived from a woman in her sixties with COVID-19, enrolled during active disease. Sequencing was performed on peripheral blood. The chain couples TRBV5-1 to TRBJ1-1; D remains ambiguous. The CDR3 region is CASSPEGGYTEAFF. CDR3 bases: TGCGCCAGCAGCCCGGAGGGCGGCTACACTGAAGCTTTCTTT.